The entry that follows covers one T cell receptor (beta chain) sequence. V lost 1 base, J lost 5 bases, and 5 bases stayed unmatched. The CDR3 totals 16 residues. The V gene's germline CDR1 is LNHDA and CDR2 SQIVND (reference sequence). This sample was taken from a study of T-cell reconstitution after alpha-beta-depleted transplantation in children. Preparation of the TCRbeta library involved a method that used unique molecular identifiers. TCRdb independently ran MiXCR on the PCR reads; one entry per CDR3 protein. The sample has over 550,000 distinct CDR3 sequences, about 10% seen once. The chain links TRBV19 to TRBJ2-1; 10 nucleotides agree with TRBD2. The sequence derives from a human donor who donated a stem cell graft to a child with acute myeloid leukemia. The sample consisted of PBMCs from the stem cell graft donor, taken from the stem cell graft. CDR3 coding DNA: TGTGCCAGTAGTATAGCTCCTAGCGGGAGCCACAATGAGCAGTTCTTC. It translates to CASSIAPSGSHNEQFF.